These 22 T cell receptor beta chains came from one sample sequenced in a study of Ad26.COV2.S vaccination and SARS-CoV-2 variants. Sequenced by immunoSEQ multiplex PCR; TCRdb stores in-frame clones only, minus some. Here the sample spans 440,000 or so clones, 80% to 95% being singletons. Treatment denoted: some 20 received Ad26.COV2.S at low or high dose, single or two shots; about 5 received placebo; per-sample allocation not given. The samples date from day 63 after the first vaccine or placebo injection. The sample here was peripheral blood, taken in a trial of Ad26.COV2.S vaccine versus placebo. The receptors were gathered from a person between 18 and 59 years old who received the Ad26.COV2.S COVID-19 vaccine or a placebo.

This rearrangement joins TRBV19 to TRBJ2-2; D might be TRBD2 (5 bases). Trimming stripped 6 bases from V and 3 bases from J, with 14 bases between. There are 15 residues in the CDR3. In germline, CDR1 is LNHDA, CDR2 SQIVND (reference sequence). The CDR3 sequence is CASRGSASYTGELFF. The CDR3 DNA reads TGTGCCAGTAGGGGTAGCGCGTCCTACACCGGGGAGCTGTTTTTT.

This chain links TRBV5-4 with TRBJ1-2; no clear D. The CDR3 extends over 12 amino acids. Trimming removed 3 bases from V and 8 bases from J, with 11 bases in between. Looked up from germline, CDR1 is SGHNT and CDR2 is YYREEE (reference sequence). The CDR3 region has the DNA TGTGCCAGCAGCTCTGACCGGACCGGCTACACCTTC. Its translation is CASSSDRTGYTF. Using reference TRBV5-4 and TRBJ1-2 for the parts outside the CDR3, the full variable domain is ETGVTQSPTHLIKTRGQQVTLRCSSQSGHNTVSWYQQALGQGPQFIFQYYREEENGRGNFPPRFSGLQFPNYSSELNVNALELDDSALYLCASSSDRTGYTFGSGTRLTVV.

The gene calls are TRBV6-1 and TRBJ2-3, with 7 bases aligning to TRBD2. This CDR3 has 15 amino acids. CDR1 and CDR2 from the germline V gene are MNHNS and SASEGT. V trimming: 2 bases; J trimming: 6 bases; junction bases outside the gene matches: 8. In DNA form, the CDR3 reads TGTGCCAGCAGTGAACGCGGGAGTGGTCGGGATACGCAGTATTTT. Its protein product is CASSERGSGRDTQYF.

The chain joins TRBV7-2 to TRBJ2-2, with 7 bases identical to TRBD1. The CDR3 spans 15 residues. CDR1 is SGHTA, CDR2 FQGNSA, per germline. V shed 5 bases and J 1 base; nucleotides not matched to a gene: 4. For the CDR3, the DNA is TGTGCCAGCAGCCCAGGGGGTCGGAACACCGGGGAGCTGTTTTTT. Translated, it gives CASSPGGRNTGELFF.

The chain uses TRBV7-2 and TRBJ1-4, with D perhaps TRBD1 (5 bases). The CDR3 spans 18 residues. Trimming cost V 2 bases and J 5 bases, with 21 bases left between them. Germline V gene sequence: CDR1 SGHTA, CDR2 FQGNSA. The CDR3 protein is CASSLIATAVEKNEKLFF. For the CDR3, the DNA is TGTGCCAGCAGCTTAATAGCGACAGCTGTTGAGAAAAATGAAAAACTGTTTTTT.

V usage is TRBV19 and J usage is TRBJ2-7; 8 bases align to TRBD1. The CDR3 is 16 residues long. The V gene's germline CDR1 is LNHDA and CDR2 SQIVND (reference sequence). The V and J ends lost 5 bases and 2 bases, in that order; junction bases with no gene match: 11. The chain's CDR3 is CASSVGQGAQPYEQYF. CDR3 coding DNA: TGTGCCAGTAGTGTTGGACAGGGTGCCCAACCCTACGAGCAGTACTTC.

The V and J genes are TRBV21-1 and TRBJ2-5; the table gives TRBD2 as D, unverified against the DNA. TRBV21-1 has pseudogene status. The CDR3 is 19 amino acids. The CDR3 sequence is CASNPRTGICSGSGETQYF. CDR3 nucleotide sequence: TGTGCCAGCAACCCCCGGACAGGGATCTGTAGCGGGAGTGGAGAGACCCAGTACTTC.

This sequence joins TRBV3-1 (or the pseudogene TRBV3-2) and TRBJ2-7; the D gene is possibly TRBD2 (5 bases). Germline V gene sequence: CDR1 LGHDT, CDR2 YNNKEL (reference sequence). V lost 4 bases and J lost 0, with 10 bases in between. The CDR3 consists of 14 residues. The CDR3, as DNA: TGTGCCAGCAGCCTTAGTGGGAGCTCCTACGAGCAGTACTTC. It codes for CASSLSGSSYEQYF.

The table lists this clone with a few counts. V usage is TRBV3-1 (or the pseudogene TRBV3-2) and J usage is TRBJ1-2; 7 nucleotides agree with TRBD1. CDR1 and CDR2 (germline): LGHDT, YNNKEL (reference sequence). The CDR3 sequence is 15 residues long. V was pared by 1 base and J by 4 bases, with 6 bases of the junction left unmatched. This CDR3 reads CASSQATGLGYGYTF. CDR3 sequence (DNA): TGTGCCAGCAGCCAAGCGACAGGGTTGGGCTATGGCTACACCTTC.

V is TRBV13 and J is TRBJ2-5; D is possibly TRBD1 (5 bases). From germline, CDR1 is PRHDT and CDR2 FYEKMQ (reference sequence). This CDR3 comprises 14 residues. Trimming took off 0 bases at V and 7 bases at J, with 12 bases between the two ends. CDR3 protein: CASSLGVAGPTQYF. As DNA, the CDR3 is TGTGCCAGCAGCTTAGGAGTGGCAGGGCCGACCCAGTACTTC.

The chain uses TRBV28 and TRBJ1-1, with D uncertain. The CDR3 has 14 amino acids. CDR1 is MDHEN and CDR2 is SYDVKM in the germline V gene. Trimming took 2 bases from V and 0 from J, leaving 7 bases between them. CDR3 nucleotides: TGTGCCAGCAGTTTAATAGGGATGAACACTGAAGCTTTCTTT. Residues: CASSLIGMNTEAFF.

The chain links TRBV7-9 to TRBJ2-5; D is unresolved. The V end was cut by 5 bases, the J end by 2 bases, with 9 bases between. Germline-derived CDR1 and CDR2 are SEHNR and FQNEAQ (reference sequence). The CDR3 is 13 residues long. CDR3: CASSTSGQETQYF. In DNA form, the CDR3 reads TGTGCCAGCAGCACCTCCGGGCAAGAGACCCAGTACTTC.

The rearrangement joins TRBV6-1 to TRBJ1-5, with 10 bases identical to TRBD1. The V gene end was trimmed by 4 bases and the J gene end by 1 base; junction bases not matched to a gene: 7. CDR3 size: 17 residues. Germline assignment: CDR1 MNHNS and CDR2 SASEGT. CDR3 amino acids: CASSAGQGLVSNQPQHF. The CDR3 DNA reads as TGTGCCAGCAGTGCGGGACAGGGGTTGGTAAGCAATCAGCCCCAGCATTTT.

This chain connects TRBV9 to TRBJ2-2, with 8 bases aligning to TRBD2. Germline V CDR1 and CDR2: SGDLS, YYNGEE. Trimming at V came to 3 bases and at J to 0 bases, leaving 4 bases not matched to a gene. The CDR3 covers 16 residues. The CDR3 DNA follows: TGTGCCAGCAGCGCTAGCGGGCGAACGAACACCGGGGAGCTGTTTTTT. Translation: CASSASGRTNTGELFF.

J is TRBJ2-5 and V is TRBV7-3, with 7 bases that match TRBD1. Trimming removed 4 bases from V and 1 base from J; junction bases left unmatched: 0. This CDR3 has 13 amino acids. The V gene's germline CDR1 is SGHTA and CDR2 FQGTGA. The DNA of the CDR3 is TGTGCCAGCAGCTACAGGGGCCAAGAGACCCAGTACTTC. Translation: CASSYRGQETQYF.

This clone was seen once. DNA for the CDR3: TGTGCCAGCAGCTTGAGACTAGCGGGAGGGCGGGGTGAGCAGTTCTTC. It encodes CASSLRLAGGRGEQFF. The rearrangement joins TRBV11-1 to TRBJ2-1, with TRBD2 identical over 14 bases. Losses at the gene ends were 3 bases for V and 9 bases for J; bases not matched to a gene: 7. The CDR3 is 16 amino acids. Germline lookup yields CDR1 SGHAT and CDR2 FQDESV (reference sequence).

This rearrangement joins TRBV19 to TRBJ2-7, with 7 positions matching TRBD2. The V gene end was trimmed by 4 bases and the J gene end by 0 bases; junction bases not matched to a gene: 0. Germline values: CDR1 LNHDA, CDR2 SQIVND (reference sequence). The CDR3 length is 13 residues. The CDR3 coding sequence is TGTGCCAGTAGTACTAGCGGCTCCTACGAGCAGTACTTC. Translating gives CASSTSGSYEQYF.

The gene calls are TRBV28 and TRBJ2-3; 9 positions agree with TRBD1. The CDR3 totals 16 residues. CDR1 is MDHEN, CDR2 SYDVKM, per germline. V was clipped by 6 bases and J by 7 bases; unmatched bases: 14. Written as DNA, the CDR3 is TGTGCCAGCAGCACACTCGGACAGGGGCCACGCCATACGCAGTATTTT. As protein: CASSTLGQGPRHTQYF.

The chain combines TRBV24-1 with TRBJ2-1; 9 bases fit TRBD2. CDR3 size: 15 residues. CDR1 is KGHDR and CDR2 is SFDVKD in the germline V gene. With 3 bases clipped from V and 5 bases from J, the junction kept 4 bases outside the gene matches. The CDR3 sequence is CATSDGREGHNEQFF. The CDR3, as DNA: TGTGCCACCAGTGATGGGCGGGAGGGCCACAATGAGCAGTTCTTC.

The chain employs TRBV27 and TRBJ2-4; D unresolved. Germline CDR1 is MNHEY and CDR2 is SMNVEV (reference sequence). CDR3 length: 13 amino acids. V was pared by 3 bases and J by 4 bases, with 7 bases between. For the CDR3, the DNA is TGTGCCAGCAGTTTTTGGGGTAAAAACATTCAGTACTTC. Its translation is CASSFWGKNIQYF.

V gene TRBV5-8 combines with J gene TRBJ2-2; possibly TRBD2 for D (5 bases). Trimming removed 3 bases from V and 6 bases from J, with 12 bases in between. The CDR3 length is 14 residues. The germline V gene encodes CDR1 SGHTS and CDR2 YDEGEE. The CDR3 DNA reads TGTGCCAGCAGCTCCGGACTGTTTTCCGGGGAGCTGTTTTTT. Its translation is CASSSGLFSGELFF. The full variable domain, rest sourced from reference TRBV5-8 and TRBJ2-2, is EAGVTQSPTHLIKTRGQQATLRCSPISGHTSVYWYQQALGLGLQFLLWYDEGEERNRGNFPPRFSGRQFPNYSSELNVNALELEDSALYLCASSSGLFSGELFFGEGSRLTVL.

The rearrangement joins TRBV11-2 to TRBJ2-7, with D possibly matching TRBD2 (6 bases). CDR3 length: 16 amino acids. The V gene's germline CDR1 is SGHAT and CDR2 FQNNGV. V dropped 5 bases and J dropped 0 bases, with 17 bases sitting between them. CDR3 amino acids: CASSSAGTLTSYEQYF. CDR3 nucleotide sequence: TGTGCCAGCAGCAGCGCCGGGACTCTCACCTCCTACGAGCAGTACTTC.